This is a list of T cell receptor beta chains from one sample in a study of shared clonotypes between healthy human individuals. Sequenced by immunoSEQ multiplex PCR; TCRdb stores in-frame clones only, minus some. The sample records about 530,000 clones, about 79% being singletons. The material sequenced was PBMCs. The receptors originated from a woman aged 40 to 50 in good health. Some clones in this sample may be carry-over from other donors' samples. The CDR3 runs from the conserved cysteine through the conserved F or W. Fields, in order: clone size, D gene, J gene, V gene, CDR3 DNA, CDR3 protein. D genes are given only for firm matches. Size values are once, few and many counts, or a class for expanded clones, and some rows have none.

abundance: NA; d_gene: NA; j_gene: TRBJ2-3; v_gene: TRBV29-1; CDR3nt: TGCAGCGTTGAATTAGCGACGAACACAGATACGCAGTATTTT; CDR3aa: CSVELATNTDTQYF
abundance: few; d_gene: TRBD2; j_gene: TRBJ2-2; v_gene: TRBV6-4; CDR3nt: TGTGCCAGCAGTGACTCCGTGGGAGGGCACACCGGGGAGCTGTTTTTT; CDR3aa: CASSDSVGGHTGELFF
abundance: NA; d_gene: NA; j_gene: TRBJ1-3; v_gene: TRBV7-9; CDR3nt: TGTGCCAGCAGCTTAAGGGCCACGGGACAAGGCTCTGGAAACACCATATATTTT; CDR3aa: CASSLRATGQGSGNTIYF
abundance: NA; d_gene: TRBD1; j_gene: TRBJ2-6; v_gene: TRBV15; CDR3nt: TGTGCCACCAGCAGACAGGGGGCTGGGGCCAACGTCCTGACTTTC; CDR3aa: CATSRQGAGANVLTF
abundance: NA; d_gene: NA; j_gene: TRBJ1-1; v_gene: TRBV5-4; CDR3nt: TGTGCCAGCAGCACCGCAGGGGCCCTGAACACTGAAGCTTTCTTT; CDR3aa: CASSTAGALNTEAFF
abundance: NA; d_gene: TRBD2; j_gene: TRBJ2-7; v_gene: TRBV5-8; CDR3nt: TGTGCCAGCAGCCTTAGCGGGAGTGGCGAGCAGTACTTC; CDR3aa: CASSLSGSGEQYF
abundance: NA; d_gene: NA; j_gene: TRBJ1-1; v_gene: TRBV9; CDR3nt: TGTGCCAGCAGCGGGGGACCGAACACTGAAGCTTTCTTT; CDR3aa: CASSGGPNTEAFF
abundance: NA; d_gene: TRBD1; j_gene: TRBJ2-3; v_gene: TRBV18; CDR3nt: TGTGCCAGCTCACGGGACAGGGGAGATACGCAGTATTTT; CDR3aa: CASSRDRGDTQYF
abundance: NA; d_gene: NA; j_gene: TRBJ2-1; v_gene: TRBV5-1; CDR3nt: TGCGCCAGCAGCGCGGGGTCGTCCGGTGACAATGAGCAGTTCTTC; CDR3aa: CASSAGSSGDNEQFF
abundance: NA; d_gene: NA; j_gene: TRBJ1-6; v_gene: TRBV6-1; CDR3nt: TGTGCCAGCAGTGAATTACAGCATCCAAATTCACCCCTCCACTTT; CDR3aa: CASSELQHPNSPLHF
abundance: NA; d_gene: TRBD2; j_gene: TRBJ2-1; v_gene: TRBV9; CDR3nt: TGTGCCAGCAGCAATAGCGGGAACTACTACAATGAGCAGTTCTTC; CDR3aa: CASSNSGNYYNEQFF
abundance: NA; d_gene: NA; j_gene: TRBJ2-5; v_gene: TRBV18; CDR3nt: TGTGCCAGCTCTAGGACAAGATCGTACCAAGAGACCCAGTACTTC; CDR3aa: CASSRTRSYQETQYF
abundance: NA; d_gene: NA; j_gene: TRBJ2-5; v_gene: TRBV5-1; CDR3nt: TGCGCCAGCAGCTTGAGGTACCAAGAGACCCAGTACTTC; CDR3aa: CASSLRYQETQYF
abundance: NA; d_gene: TRBD1; j_gene: TRBJ2-5; v_gene: TRBV30; CDR3nt: TGTGCCGGAACCAGGACAGGGTGGGAGACCCAGTACTTC; CDR3aa: CAGTRTGWETQYF
abundance: NA; d_gene: TRBD1; j_gene: TRBJ2-4; v_gene: TRBV10-3; CDR3nt: TGTGCCATCAGTGAGACAGCTCCGACAGGGGCCAAAAACATTCAGTACTTC; CDR3aa: CAISETAPTGAKNIQYF
abundance: NA; d_gene: NA; j_gene: TRBJ1-6; v_gene: TRBV4-1; CDR3nt: TGCGCCAGCAGCGACAGCAGTCAGTCACCCCTCCACTTT; CDR3aa: CASSDSSQSPLHF
abundance: NA; d_gene: NA; j_gene: TRBJ1-2; v_gene: TRBV5-5; CDR3nt: TGTGCCAGCAGCTTGTCCTTCGGGGCCCTTAACTATGGCTACACCTTC; CDR3aa: CASSLSFGALNYGYTF
abundance: NA; d_gene: NA; j_gene: TRBJ2-5; v_gene: TRBV6-1; CDR3nt: TGTGCCAGCAGTGTACCCCTTGGGGGCGGGAGACGCCTAAACCCAGTGACCCAGTACTTC; CDR3aa: CASSVPLGGGRRLNPVTQYF
abundance: once; d_gene: TRBD2; j_gene: TRBJ2-1; v_gene: TRBV28; CDR3nt: TGTGCCAGCAGTTTATGGGGCGGGAGTATCTCCTACAATGAGCAGTTCTTC; CDR3aa: CASSLWGGSISYNEQFF
abundance: NA; d_gene: NA; j_gene: TRBJ2-5; v_gene: TRBV5-6; CDR3nt: TGTGCCAGCAGCAAAAGGGGTGGAGAGACCCAGTACTTC; CDR3aa: CASSKRGGETQYF
abundance: NA; d_gene: NA; j_gene: TRBJ2-4; v_gene: TRBV18; CDR3nt: TGTGCCAGCTCACCCTCGTCGGGCGGTCGTAGCAACATTCAGTACTTC; CDR3aa: CASSPSSGGRSNIQYF
abundance: NA; d_gene: NA; j_gene: TRBJ2-1; v_gene: TRBV9; CDR3nt: TGTGCCAGCAGCGGGGCAAACACCTACAATGAGCAGTTCTTC; CDR3aa: CASSGANTYNEQFF
abundance: once; d_gene: NA; j_gene: TRBJ2-1; v_gene: TRBV7-3; CDR3nt: TGTGCCAGCAGCTTAGGCTGGAGCTCCTACAATGAGCAGTTCTTC; CDR3aa: CASSLGWSSYNEQFF
abundance: NA; d_gene: TRBD2; j_gene: TRBJ2-5; v_gene: TRBV10-3; CDR3nt: TGTGCCATCAGTAGGACTAGCGGGGCACAAGAGACCCAGTACTTC; CDR3aa: CAISRTSGAQETQYF
abundance: NA; d_gene: NA; j_gene: TRBJ2-7; v_gene: TRBV28; CDR3nt: TGTGCCAGTAGTTTAGGGGGGGTAAGGGTCGAGCAGTACTTC; CDR3aa: CASSLGGVRVEQYF
abundance: NA; d_gene: TRBD2; j_gene: TRBJ2-7; v_gene: TRBV30; CDR3nt: TGTGCCTGGAGTGTACTAGCGGGAGGTATGGGGCAGTACTTC; CDR3aa: CAWSVLAGGMGQYF
abundance: NA; d_gene: TRBD2; j_gene: TRBJ2-1; v_gene: TRBV7-3; CDR3nt: TGTGCCAGCAGCTTAGGGCTAGCGGGAGCCTATGAGCAGTTCTTC; CDR3aa: CASSLGLAGAYEQFF
abundance: NA; d_gene: TRBD1; j_gene: TRBJ1-5; v_gene: TRBV4-2; CDR3nt: TGTGCCAGCAGCCAAGAGGCAGGGGGACATCAGCCCCAGCATTTT; CDR3aa: CASSQEAGGHQPQHF
abundance: NA; d_gene: NA; j_gene: TRBJ2-3; v_gene: TRBV6-5; CDR3nt: TGTGCCAGCCGCATGCTAGCAGGGGATACGCAGTATTTT; CDR3aa: CASRMLAGDTQYF
abundance: NA; d_gene: TRBD1; j_gene: TRBJ1-6; v_gene: TRBV9; CDR3nt: TGTGCCAGCAGCGACAGGGGAGTATATAATTCACCCCTCCACTTT; CDR3aa: CASSDRGVYNSPLHF
abundance: NA; d_gene: NA; j_gene: TRBJ1-2; v_gene: TRBV5-4; CDR3nt: TGTGCCAGCAGCGACGTATATCTGGGCTATGGCTACACCTTC; CDR3aa: CASSDVYLGYGYTF
abundance: once; d_gene: TRBD2; j_gene: TRBJ2-7; v_gene: TRBV27; CDR3nt: TGTGCCAGCAGGTCGTTTGGGGGTCTAGCGGCAGTCTTTGAGGAGCAGTACTTC; CDR3aa: CASRSFGGLAAVFEEQYF
abundance: NA; d_gene: NA; j_gene: TRBJ2-7; v_gene: TRBV11-3; CDR3nt: TGTGCCAGCAGCGGAAGGGGCAGCGAGCAGTACTTC; CDR3aa: CASSGRGSEQYF
abundance: NA; d_gene: NA; j_gene: TRBJ2-1; v_gene: TRBV7-2; CDR3nt: TGTGCCAGCAGCTTGACTCTGAATGAGCAGTTCTTC; CDR3aa: CASSLTLNEQFF
abundance: NA; d_gene: NA; j_gene: TRBJ1-2; v_gene: TRBV7-9; CDR3nt: TGTGCCAGCAGCTTGGATACAGGAGACTATGGCTACACCTTC; CDR3aa: CASSLDTGDYGYTF
abundance: NA; d_gene: NA; j_gene: TRBJ2-1; v_gene: TRBV5-1; CDR3nt: TGCGCCAGCAGCTTGAATTCGGGTTCCGGGGAGCAGTTCTTC; CDR3aa: CASSLNSGSGEQFF
abundance: NA; d_gene: NA; j_gene: TRBJ1-2; v_gene: TRBV13; CDR3nt: TGTGCCAGCAGCCCCTCAAGGGTGGACTATGGCTACACCTTC; CDR3aa: CASSPSRVDYGYTF
abundance: NA; d_gene: TRBD2; j_gene: TRBJ2-2; v_gene: TRBV12-5; CDR3nt: TGTGCTAGTGGTTTGGTCCTAGCGGGAGGGGACACCGGGGAGCTGTTTTTT; CDR3aa: CASGLVLAGGDTGELFF
abundance: NA; d_gene: NA; j_gene: TRBJ2-5; v_gene: TRBV5-6; CDR3nt: TGTGCCAGCAGCCCCCTAGGTAATTGGGGAGAGACCCAGTACTTC; CDR3aa: CASSPLGNWGETQYF
abundance: NA; d_gene: TRBD2; j_gene: TRBJ2-5; v_gene: TRBV7-2; CDR3nt: TGTGCCAGCAGCTTTCTAGCGGGAGGGCTTAACTTC; CDR3aa: CASSFLAGGLNF
abundance: NA; d_gene: TRBD2; j_gene: TRBJ2-5; v_gene: TRBV28; CDR3nt: TGTGCCAGCAGTACAGCGGGGGCGGCGGAGACCCAGTACTTC; CDR3aa: CASSTAGAAETQYF
abundance: few; d_gene: NA; j_gene: TRBJ1-1; v_gene: TRBV6-5; CDR3nt: TGTGCCAGCAGTTACCTGGGGGTCGGAGAAGCTTTCTTT; CDR3aa: CASSYLGVGEAFF
abundance: NA; d_gene: TRBD1; j_gene: TRBJ2-7; v_gene: TRBV28; CDR3nt: TGTGCCAGCAGCCGAGCGGGACAGGGCCTCTACGAGCAGTACTTC; CDR3aa: CASSRAGQGLYEQYF
abundance: NA; d_gene: TRBD2; j_gene: TRBJ2-3; v_gene: TRBV28; CDR3nt: TGTGCCAGCAGAGCCCCGGGGGGTAGCACAGATACGCAGTATTTT; CDR3aa: CASRAPGGSTDTQYF
abundance: NA; d_gene: NA; j_gene: TRBJ2-7; v_gene: TRBV5-5; CDR3nt: TGTGCCAGCAGCTTGGGCGGCTACGAGCAGTACTTC; CDR3aa: CASSLGGYEQYF